This TCR beta chain was captured by sequencing in a study of beta chain features in type 1 diabetes. Study-level results: Moderately but significantly shorter TCRB CDR3s were found in Type 1 diabetes patients in all four CD4+ subsets. For patients, the naive, central memory and Treg TCRB repertoires appeared more alike than for healthy donors.

Sequencing targeted expressed TCRB transcripts, as all isolated RNA had been reverse transcribed. The protocol was immunoSEQ multiplex PCR, while the TCRdb copy is restricted to in-frame clones and leaves out a portion. Among around 250,000 clones listed, roughly 22% were seen once. The CDR3 has 14 residues. After removal of 3 bases from V and 6 bases from J, the junction contained 3 bases not matched to a gene. The germline V gene has CDR1 SGDLS and CDR2 YYNGEE. This clone has more than one count but fewer than ten. Its cognate antigen is unknown. V is TRBV9 and J is TRBJ1-6; 7 positions match TRBD1. The TCR was taken from a woman aged 40 to 50 with type 1 diabetes. Sequenced: naive CD4+ T cells from blood. DNA of the CDR3: TGTGCCAGCAGCGCCGGACAGGTTAATTCACCCCTCCACTTT. Its protein is CASSAGQVNSPLHF.